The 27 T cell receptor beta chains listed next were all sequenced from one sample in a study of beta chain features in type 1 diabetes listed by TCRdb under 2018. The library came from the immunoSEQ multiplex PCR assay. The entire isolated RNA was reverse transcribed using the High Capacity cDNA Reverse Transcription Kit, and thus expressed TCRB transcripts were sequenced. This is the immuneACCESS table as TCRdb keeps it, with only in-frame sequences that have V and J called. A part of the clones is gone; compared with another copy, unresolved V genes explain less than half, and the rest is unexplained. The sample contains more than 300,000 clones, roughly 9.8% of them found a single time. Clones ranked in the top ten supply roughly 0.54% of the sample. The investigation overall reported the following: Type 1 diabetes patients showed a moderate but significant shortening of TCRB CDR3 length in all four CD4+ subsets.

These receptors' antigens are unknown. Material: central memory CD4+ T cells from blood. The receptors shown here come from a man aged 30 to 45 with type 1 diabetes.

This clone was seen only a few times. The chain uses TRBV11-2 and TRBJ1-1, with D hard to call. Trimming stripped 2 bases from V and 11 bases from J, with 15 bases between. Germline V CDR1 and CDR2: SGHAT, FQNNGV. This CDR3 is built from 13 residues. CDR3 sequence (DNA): TGTGCCAGCAGCTTAAGCCTTTACGGTAGGGCTTTCTTT. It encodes CASSLSLYGRAFF. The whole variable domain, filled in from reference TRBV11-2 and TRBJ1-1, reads EAGVAQSPRYKIIEKRQSVAFWCNPISGHATLYWYQQILGQGPKLLIQFQNNGVVDDSQLPKDRFSAERLKGVDSTLKIQPAKLEDSAVYLCASSLSLYGRAFFGQGTRLTVV.

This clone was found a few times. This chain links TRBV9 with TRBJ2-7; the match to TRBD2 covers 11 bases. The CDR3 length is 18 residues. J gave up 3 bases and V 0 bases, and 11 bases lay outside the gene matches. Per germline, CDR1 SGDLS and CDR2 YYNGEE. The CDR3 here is CASSVGPPTSGINYEQYF. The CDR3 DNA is TGTGCCAGCAGCGTAGGCCCCCCGACTAGCGGGATTAACTACGAGCAGTACTTC. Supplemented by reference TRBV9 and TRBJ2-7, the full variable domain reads DSGVTQTPKHLITATGQRVTLRCSPRSGDLSVYWYQQSLDQGLQFLIQYYNGEERAKGNILERFSAQQFPDLHSELNLSSLELGDSALYFCASSVGPPTSGINYEQYFGPGTRLTVT.

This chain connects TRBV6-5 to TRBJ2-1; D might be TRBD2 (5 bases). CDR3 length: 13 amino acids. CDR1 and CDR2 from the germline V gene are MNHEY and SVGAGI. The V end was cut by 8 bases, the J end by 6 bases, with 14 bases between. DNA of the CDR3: TGTGCCAGCCGTCCTAGCTTCGCCAATGAGCAGTTCTTC. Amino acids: CASRPSFANEQFF.

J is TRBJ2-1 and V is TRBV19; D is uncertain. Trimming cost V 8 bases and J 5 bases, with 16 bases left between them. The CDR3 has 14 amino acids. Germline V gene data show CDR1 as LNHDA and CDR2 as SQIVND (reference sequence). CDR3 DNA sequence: TGTGCCAGTCGGTCCGCCCGCTCTAACAATGAGCAGTTCTTC. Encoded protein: CASRSARSNNEQFF.

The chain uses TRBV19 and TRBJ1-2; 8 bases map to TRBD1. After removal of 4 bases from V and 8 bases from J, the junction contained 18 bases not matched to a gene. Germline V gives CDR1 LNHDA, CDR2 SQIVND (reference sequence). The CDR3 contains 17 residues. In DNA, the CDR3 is TGTGCCAGTAGTACCTACCGCGACAGGGGTGACTCGGGGGGCTACACCTTC. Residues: CASSTYRDRGDSGGYTF. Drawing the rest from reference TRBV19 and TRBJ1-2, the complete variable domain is DGGITQSPKYLFRKEGQNVTLSCEQNLNHDAMYWYRQDPGQGLRLIYYSQIVNDFQKGDIAEGYSVSREKKESFPLTVTSAQKNPTAFYLCASSTYRDRGDSGGYTFGSGTRLTVV.

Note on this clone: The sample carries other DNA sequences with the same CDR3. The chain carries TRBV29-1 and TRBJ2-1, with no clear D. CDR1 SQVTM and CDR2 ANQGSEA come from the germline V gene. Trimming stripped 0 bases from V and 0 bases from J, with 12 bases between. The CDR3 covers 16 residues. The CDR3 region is CSVEDQAPSSYNEQFF. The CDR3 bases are TGCAGCGTTGAAGATCAGGCGCCTAGCTCCTACAATGAGCAGTTCTTC.

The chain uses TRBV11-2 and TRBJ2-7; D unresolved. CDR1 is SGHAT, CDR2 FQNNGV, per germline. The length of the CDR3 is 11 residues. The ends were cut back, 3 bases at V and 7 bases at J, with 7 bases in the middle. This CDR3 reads CASSFVGEQYF. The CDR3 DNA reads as TGTGCCAGCAGCTTCGTCGGGGAGCAGTACTTC.

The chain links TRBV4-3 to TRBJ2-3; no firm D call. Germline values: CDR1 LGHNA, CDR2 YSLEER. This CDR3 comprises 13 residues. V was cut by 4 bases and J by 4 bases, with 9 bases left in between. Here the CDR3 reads CASSPRLADTQYF. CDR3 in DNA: TGCGCCAGCAGCCCTAGACTTGCAGATACGCAGTATTTT.

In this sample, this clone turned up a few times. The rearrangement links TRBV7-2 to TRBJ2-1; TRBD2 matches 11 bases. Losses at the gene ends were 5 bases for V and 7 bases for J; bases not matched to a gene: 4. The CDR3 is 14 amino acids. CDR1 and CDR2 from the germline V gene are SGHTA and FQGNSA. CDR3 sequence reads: CASSPGTSGNEQFF. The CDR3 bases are TGTGCCAGCAGCCCCGGGACTAGCGGTAATGAGCAGTTCTTC.

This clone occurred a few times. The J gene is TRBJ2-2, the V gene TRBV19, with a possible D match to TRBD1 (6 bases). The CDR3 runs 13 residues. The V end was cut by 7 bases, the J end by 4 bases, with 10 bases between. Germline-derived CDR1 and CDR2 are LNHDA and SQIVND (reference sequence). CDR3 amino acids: CASTTGSTGELFF. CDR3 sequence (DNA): TGTGCCAGTACAACAGGGAGCACCGGGGAGCTGTTTTTT.

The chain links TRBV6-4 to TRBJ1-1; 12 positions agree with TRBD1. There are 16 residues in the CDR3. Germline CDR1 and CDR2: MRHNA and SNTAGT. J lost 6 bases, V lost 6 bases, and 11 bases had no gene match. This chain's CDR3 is CASRAGTGGAGPEAFF. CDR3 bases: TGTGCCAGCAGGGCTGGGACAGGGGGCGCGGGACCTGAAGCTTTCTTT.

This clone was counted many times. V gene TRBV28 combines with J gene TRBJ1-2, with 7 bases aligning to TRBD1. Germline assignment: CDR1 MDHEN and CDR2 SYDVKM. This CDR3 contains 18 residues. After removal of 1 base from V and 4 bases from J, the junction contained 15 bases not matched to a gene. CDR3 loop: CASSLLVVRTGQSYGYTF. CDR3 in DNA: TGTGCCAGCAGTTTATTAGTTGTAAGGACGGGACAGAGCTATGGCTACACCTTC.

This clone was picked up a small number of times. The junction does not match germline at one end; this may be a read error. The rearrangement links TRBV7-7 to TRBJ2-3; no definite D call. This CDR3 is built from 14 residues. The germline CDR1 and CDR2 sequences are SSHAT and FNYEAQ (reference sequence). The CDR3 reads CASSLNPAADTQYF. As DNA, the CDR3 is TGTGCTAGCAGCTTAAACCCGGCAGCAGATACGCAGTATTTT.

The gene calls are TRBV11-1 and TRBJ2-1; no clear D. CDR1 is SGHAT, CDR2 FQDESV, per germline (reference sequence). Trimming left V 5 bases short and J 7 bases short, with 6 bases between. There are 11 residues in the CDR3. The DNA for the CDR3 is TGTGCCAGCAGCCCGTATAATGAGCAGTTCTTC. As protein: CASSPYNEQFF.

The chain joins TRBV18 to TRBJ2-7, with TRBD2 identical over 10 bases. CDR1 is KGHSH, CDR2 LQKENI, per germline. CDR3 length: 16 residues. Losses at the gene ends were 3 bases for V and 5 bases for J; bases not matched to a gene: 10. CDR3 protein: CASSPMQASGSDEQYF. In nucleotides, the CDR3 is TGTGCCAGCTCACCGATGCAGGCTAGCGGGAGTGACGAGCAGTACTTC. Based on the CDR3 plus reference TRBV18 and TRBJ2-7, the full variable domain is NAGVMQNPRHLVRRRGQEARLRCSPMKGHSHVYWYRQLPEEGLKFMVYLQKENIIDESGMPKERFSAEFPKEGPSILRIQQVVRGDSAAYFCASSPMQASGSDEQYFGPGTRLTVT.

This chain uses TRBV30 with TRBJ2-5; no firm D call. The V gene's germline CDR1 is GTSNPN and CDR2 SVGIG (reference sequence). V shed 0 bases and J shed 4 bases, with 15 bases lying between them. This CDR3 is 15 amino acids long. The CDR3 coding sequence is TGTGCCTGGAGTGTTTGGCGGCCCGGTGGAGAGACCCAGTACTTC. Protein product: CAWSVWRPGGETQYF.

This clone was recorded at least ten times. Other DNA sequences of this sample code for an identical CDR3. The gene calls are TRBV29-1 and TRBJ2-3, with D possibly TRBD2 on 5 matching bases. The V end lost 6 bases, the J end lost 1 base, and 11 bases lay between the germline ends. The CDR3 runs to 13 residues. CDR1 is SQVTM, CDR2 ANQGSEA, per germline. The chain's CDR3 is CSVELSGTDTQYF. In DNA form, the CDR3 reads TGCAGCGTGGAACTTAGCGGCACAGATACGCAGTATTTT.

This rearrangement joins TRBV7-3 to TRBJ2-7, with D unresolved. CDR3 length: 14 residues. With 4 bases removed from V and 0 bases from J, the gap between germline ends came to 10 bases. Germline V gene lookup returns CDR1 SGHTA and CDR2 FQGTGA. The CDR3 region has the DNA TGTGCCAGCAGCTCGGACCTTAGCTCCTACGAGCAGTACTTC. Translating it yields CASSSDLSSYEQYF.

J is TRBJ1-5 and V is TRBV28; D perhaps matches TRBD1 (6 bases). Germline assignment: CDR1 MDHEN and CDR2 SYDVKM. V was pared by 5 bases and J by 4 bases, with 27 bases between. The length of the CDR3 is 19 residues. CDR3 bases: TGTGCCAGCAGTCCTTTGCGGAGGGTAGGGGGACGTGCGAATCAGCCCCAGCATTTT. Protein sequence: CASSPLRRVGGRANQPQHF. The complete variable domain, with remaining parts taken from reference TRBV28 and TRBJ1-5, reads DVKVTQSSRYLVKRTGEKVFLECVQDMDHENMFWYRQDPGLGLRLIYFSYDVKMKEKGDIPEGYSVSREKKERFSLILESASTNQTSMYLCASSPLRRVGGRANQPQHFGDGTRLSIL.

The CDR3 reads CASSLGSSGANVLTF. The CDR3 coding sequence is TGTGCCAGCAGCTTGGGGAGCTCTGGGGCCAACGTCCTGACTTTC. This rearrangement joins TRBV7-8 to TRBJ2-6; tentative D call: TRBD2 (5 bases). CDR3 size: 15 residues. Per germline, CDR1 SGHVS and CDR2 FQNEAQ. V lost 3 bases and J 0 bases, leaving 6 bases between the germline ends.

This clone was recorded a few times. The CDR3 loop reads CASSLLRADYQETQYF. The CDR3 DNA reads as TGTGCCAGCAGCTTGTTACGGGCAGATTACCAAGAGACCCAGTACTTC. This chain links TRBV5-6 with TRBJ2-5, with D uncertain. Germline CDR1 SGHDT, CDR2 YYEEEE. The CDR3 length is 16 residues. V lost 1 base, J lost 0 bases, and 13 bases lay in between.

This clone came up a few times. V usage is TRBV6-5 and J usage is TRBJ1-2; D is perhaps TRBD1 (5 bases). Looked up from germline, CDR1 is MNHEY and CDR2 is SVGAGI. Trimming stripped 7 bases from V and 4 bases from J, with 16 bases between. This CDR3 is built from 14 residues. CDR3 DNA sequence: TGTGCCAGCATTAACCGAGCCGACAGCTATGGCTACACCTTC. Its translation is CASINRADSYGYTF.

CDR3 region: CASSPPGGMVPDTQYF. DNA of the CDR3: TGTGCCAGCTCACCACCGGGCGGGATGGTGCCAGATACGCAGTATTTT. The V call is TRBV18, the J call TRBJ2-3, with D possibly matching TRBD2 (6 bases). CDR3 size: 16 residues. Germline V CDR1 and CDR2: KGHSH, LQKENI. Trimming cost V 0 bases and J 4 bases, with 14 bases left between them.

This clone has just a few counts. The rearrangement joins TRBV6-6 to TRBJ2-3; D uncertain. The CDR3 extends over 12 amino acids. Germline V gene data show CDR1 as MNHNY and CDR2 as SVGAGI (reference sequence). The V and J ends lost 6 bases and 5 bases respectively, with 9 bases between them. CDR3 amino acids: CASRPNGDTQYF. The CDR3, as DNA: TGTGCCAGCAGGCCAAACGGAGATACGCAGTATTTT.

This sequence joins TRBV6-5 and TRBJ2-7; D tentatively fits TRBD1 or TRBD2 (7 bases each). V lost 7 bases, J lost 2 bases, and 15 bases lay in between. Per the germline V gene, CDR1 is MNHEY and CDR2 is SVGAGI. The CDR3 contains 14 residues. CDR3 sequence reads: CASKRGRETYEQYF. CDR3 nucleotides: TGTGCCAGCAAAAGGGGGCGGGAGACCTACGAGCAGTACTTC.

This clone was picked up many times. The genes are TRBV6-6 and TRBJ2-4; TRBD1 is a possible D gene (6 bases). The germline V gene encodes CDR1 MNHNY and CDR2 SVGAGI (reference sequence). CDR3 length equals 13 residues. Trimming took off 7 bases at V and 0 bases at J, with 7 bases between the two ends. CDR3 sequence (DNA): TGTGCCAGCACAGGGGTAGCCAAAAACATTCAGTACTTC. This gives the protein CASTGVAKNIQYF.

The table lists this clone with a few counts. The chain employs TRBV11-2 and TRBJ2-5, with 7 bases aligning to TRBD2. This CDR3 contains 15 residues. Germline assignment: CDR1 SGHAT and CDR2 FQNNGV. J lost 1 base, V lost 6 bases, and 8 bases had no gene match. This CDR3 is CASSYGGSLQETQYF. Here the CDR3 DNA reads TGTGCCAGCAGTTACGGGGGGTCTCTCCAAGAGACCCAGTACTTC.